Here is one T cell receptor (beta chain) with its context. The ends were cut back, 2 bases at V and 4 bases at J, with 6 bases in the middle. The germline V gene encodes CDR1 LGHDT and CDR2 YNNKEL (reference sequence). The CDR3 is 13 amino acids. The data derive from a study of blood T cell repertoires in COVID-19. Study-wide context: COVID-19 samples from acute and convalescent phases originated in the United States, Italy and Spain. In each case, the material was cDNA or gDNA derived from T cells, B-cell-depleted T cells, or PBMCs.

In the original processing: Reference gene primers were amplified, and this amplification served to estimate nucleated cell counts. Sequencing used immunoSEQ multiplex PCR; TCRdb keeps in-frame clones, though not all of them. V and J calls and clone size are those listed in that table; D and trimming were worked out from the DNA. The sample lists roughly 100,000 clones; roughly 80% were seen once. The sequenced sample consisted of peripheral blood. This TCR was recovered from a woman of 80 years or more with acute or convalescent COVID-19. The chain carries TRBV3-1 (or the pseudogene TRBV3-2) and TRBJ2-1; D unclear. CDR3: CASSQFLYNEQFF. CDR3 sequence (DNA): TGTGCCAGCAGCCAATTCCTATACAATGAGCAGTTCTTC.